This TCR beta chain came from a study of prognosis after radiotherapy for stage I lung cancer. Study in general: Patients (roughly 14 men, roughly six women) were aged about 50 to 84, median approximately 77 years. Squamous cell carcinoma tumors occurred in about 7 patients, adenocarcinoma in some 12.

Genomic DNA was subjected to two-round multiplex PCR for amplification of TCR beta CDR3. It was primers specific to each TRBV and TRBJ gene that first-round PCR used. One entry per CDR3 protein results from TCRdb running MiXCR on the multiplex PCR reads. The repertoire includes 13,000 to 15,000 distinct CDR3 sequences, approximately 33% of them detected once, and about 30% sits in the top ten. This clonotype has a count of ten or more. All patients were node-negative on CT and PET/CT, without prior chemotherapy, radiotherapy or other malignancies. For each of two time points, an approximately 6.1-milliliter draw of peripheral blood was taken. The sequences come from PBMCs, collected before or after stereotactic body radiation therapy (not recorded which). This clonotype was obtained from a donor aged 50 or older with non-small cell lung cancer.

This CDR3 reads CATSDPGTGANVLTF. The CDR3 region has the DNA TGTGCCACCAGTGACCCAGGGACTGGGGCCAACGTCCTGACTTTC. V and J are TRBV24-1 and TRBJ2-6, with D possibly TRBD1 on 5 matching bases. V was clipped by 4 bases and J by 2 bases, with 8 bases between them. The CDR3 extends over 15 amino acids. Germline loops: CDR1 KGHDR, CDR2 SFDVKD.